Below, 14 T cell receptor beta chains from the same sample are listed, as sequenced in a study of graft-versus-host responses after intestinal transplantation. Profiling relied on immunoSEQ multiplex PCR, and the TCRdb table lists in-frame clones only, not all of them. The repertoire has nearly 25,000 clones, roughly 42% of them found once; the top ten carry 0.66%. The sequencing used alloreactive CD4+ T cells from a mixed lymphocyte reaction culture, collected before intestinal transplant. As to subset: CFSE-low proliferating T cells sorted from approximately six-day pre-transplant mixed lymphocyte reaction (GvH or HvG direction). The receptors originated from a human patient who received an intestinal transplant.

J is TRBJ1-1 and V is TRBV10-1; D unclear. V shed 0 bases and J shed 1 base, with 6 bases lying between them. Germline V gene lookup returns CDR1 WNHNN and CDR2 SYGVQD (reference sequence). This CDR3 region has 14 residues. CDR3 sequence: CASSESAANTEAFF. CDR3 in DNA: TGCGCCAGCAGTGAGTCCGCGGCGAACACTGAAGCTTTCTTT.

The chain links TRBV6-5 to TRBJ1-1, with D possibly TRBD1 on 6 matching bases. The CDR3 sequence is 14 residues long. V was trimmed by 2 bases and J by 7 bases, leaving 14 bases between them. The germline V gene has CDR1 MNHEY and CDR2 SVGAGI. The DNA for the CDR3 is TGTGCCAGCAGTTACGCTTTTCGAGGGGGTGAAGCTTTCTTT. Protein: CASSYAFRGGEAFF.

This clone is a singleton in its sample. This chain uses TRBV11-3 with TRBJ2-5; TRBD1 agrees at 7 bases. CDR1 and CDR2 from the germline V gene are SGHNT and YENEEA. J gave up 2 bases and V 2 bases, and 5 bases lay outside the gene matches. The CDR3 extends over 15 amino acids. The CDR3 sequence is CASSLMGQFQETQYF. Here the CDR3 DNA reads TGTGCCAGCAGCTTAATGGGACAGTTTCAAGAGACCCAGTACTTC.

V is TRBV2 and J is TRBJ2-3, with 8 bases matching TRBD2. The CDR3 runs 16 residues. CDR1 SNHLY and CDR2 FYNNEI come from the germline V gene. V trimming: 4 bases; J trimming: 6 bases; junction bases outside the gene matches: 12. This CDR3 reads CASSGQAGGLGDTQYF. The CDR3 DNA sequence: TGTGCCAGCAGTGGACAGGCGGGGGGATTGGGGGATACGCAGTATTTT.

The chain uses TRBV25-1 and TRBJ2-5; no clear D gene. The V gene's germline CDR1 is MGHDK and CDR2 SYGVNS. This CDR3 spans 14 amino acids. The CDR3 DNA sequence: TGTGCTGGCCAATCGACACAATACCAAGAGACCCAGTACTTC. Protein: CAGQSTQYQETQYF.

There are a few counts of this clone. The chain combines TRBV5-1 with TRBJ2-5; D is unresolved. This CDR3 is 15 amino acids long. Germline CDR1 SGHRS, CDR2 YFSETQ. V gave up 4 bases and J gave up 4 bases, with 17 bases separating them. CDR3 sequence: CASSVEARPAETQYF. CDR3 sequence (DNA): TGCGCCAGCAGCGTAGAAGCTAGGCCCGCAGAGACCCAGTACTTC.

As to this clone: In the same sample, other DNA sequences code for this CDR3. The CDR3 nucleotides read TGCAGTGCTAGACAGGGGTACGAGCAGTACTTC. It yields the protein CSARQGYEQYF. The V call is TRBV20-1, the J call TRBJ2-7; tentative D call: TRBD1 (6 bases). Germline V gives CDR1 DFQATT, CDR2 SNEGSKA (reference sequence). Trimming left V 2 bases short and J 4 bases short, with 6 bases between. The length of the CDR3 is 11 residues.

The V and J genes are TRBV5-1 and TRBJ1-1; TRBD1 might be the D (5 bases). The CDR3 has 14 residues. The ends were cut back, 0 bases at V and 10 bases at J, with 16 bases in the middle. The V gene's germline CDR1 is SGHRS and CDR2 YFSETQ. The CDR3 nucleotides read TGCGCCAGCAGCTTGGACGCAGGGAAGGTCGGAGCTTTCTTT. Protein: CASSLDAGKVGAFF.

About this clone: Germline is not matched at one junction end, which may reflect a read error. The chain is built from TRBV6-1 and TRBJ2-3, with a tentative D call TRBD2 (6 bases). The CDR3 contains 11 residues. CDR1 MNHNS and CDR2 SASEGT come from the germline V gene. CDR3 residues: CASSGDWSRLW. CDR3 sequence (DNA): TGTGCCAGCAGTGGGGACTGGTCCCGATTGTGG.

The J gene is TRBJ1-2, the V gene TRBV7-9; D unresolved. This CDR3 spans 12 amino acids. CDR1 and CDR2 from the germline V gene are SEHNR and FQNEAQ (reference sequence). The V and J ends lost 1 base and 3 bases respectively, with 3 bases between them. The DNA for the CDR3 is TGTGCCAGCAGCTTAGGAGACTATGGCTACACCTTC. Translating gives CASSLGDYGYTF.

This chain connects TRBV7-9 to TRBJ2-5; 7 bases line up with TRBD1. Per germline, CDR1 SEHNR and CDR2 FQNEAQ (reference sequence). The CDR3 runs to 15 residues. Unmatched junction bases numbered 3, after V lost 2 bases and J lost 0 bases. CDR3 region: CASSLFGTDQETQYF. The CDR3 DNA is TGTGCCAGCAGCTTATTCGGGACAGACCAAGAGACCCAGTACTTC.

The rearrangement joins TRBV30 to TRBJ2-5; D remains unclear. The V end was cut by 2 bases, the J end by 5 bases, with 6 bases between. Germline CDR1 and CDR2: GTSNPN and SVGIG (reference sequence). This CDR3 has 11 residues. The CDR3 sequence: CAWSSAETQYF. The CDR3 coding sequence is TGTGCCTGGAGTTCCGCGGAGACCCAGTACTTC.

This clone has a handful of counts. The chain carries TRBV6-5 and TRBJ2-3; D is ambiguous. Germline V gene lookup returns CDR1 MNHEY and CDR2 SVGAGI. There are 14 residues in the CDR3. V lost 8 bases, J lost 0 bases, and 12 bases lay in between. The CDR3 sequence is CASHPGRSTDTQYF. The CDR3 DNA sequence: TGTGCCAGCCACCCTGGCAGAAGCACAGATACGCAGTATTTT.

This clone was observed a few times. This chain links TRBV5-1 with TRBJ1-6; D gene uncertain. Between the trimmed V and J ends, which lost 4 bases and 0 bases, there was a span of 20 bases. The CDR3 is made up of 19 amino acids. Germline CDR1 is SGHRS and CDR2 is YFSETQ. The CDR3 DNA reads TGCGCCAGCAGCCTGTCCTATGTTGGCCCTAGCTCCTATAATTCACCCCTCCACTTT. Translation: CASSLSYVGPSSYNSPLHF.